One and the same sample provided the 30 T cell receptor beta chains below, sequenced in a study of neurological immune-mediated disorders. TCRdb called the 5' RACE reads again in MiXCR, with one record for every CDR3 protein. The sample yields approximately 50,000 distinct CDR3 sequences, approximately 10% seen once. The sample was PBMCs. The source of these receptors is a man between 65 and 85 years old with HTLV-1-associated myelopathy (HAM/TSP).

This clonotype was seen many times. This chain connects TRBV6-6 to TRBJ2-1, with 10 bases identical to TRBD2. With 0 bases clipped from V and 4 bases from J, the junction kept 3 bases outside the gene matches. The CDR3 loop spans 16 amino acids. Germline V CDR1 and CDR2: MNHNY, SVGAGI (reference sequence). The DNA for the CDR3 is TGTGCCAGCAGTTACTCGTCTAGCGGGGGTTACAATGAGCAGTTCTTC. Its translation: CASSYSSSGGYNEQFF.

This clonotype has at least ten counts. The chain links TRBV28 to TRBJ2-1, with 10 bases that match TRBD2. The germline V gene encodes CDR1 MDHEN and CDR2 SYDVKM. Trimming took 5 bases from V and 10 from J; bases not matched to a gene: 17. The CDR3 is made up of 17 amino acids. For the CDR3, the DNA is TGTGCCAGCAGTCCCACTAGCGGGACTCCCGGTGGTGGGGAGCAGTTCTTC. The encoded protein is CASSPTSGTPGGGEQFF.

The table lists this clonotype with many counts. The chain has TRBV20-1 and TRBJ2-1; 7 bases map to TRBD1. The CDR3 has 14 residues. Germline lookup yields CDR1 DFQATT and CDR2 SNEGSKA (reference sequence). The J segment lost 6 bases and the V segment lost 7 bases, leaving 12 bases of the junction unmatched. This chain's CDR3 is CSVVAGTVTNEQFF. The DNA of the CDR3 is TGCAGTGTCGTGGCCGGGACAGTCACCAATGAGCAGTTCTTC.

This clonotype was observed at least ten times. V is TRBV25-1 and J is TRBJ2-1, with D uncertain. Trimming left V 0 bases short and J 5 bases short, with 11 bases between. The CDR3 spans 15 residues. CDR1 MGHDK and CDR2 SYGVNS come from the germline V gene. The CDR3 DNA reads TGTGCCAGCAGTGAATATGGGCTAGAAGACAATGAGCAGTTCTTC. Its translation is CASSEYGLEDNEQFF.

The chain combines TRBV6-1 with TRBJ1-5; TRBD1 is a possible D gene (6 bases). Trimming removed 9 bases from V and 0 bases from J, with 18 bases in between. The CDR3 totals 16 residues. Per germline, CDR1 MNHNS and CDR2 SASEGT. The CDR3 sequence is CARTEDTGFSNQPQHF. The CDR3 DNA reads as TGTGCCAGAACGGAGGACACAGGGTTTAGCAATCAGCCCCAGCATTTT.

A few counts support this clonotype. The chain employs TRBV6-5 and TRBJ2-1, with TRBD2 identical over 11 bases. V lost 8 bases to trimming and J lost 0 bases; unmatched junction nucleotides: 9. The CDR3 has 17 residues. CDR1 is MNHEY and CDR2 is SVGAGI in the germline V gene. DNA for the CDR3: TGTGCCAGCGGAAGTAGCGGGAGGGGAAGCTCCTACAATGAGCAGTTCTTC. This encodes CASGSSGRGSSYNEQFF.

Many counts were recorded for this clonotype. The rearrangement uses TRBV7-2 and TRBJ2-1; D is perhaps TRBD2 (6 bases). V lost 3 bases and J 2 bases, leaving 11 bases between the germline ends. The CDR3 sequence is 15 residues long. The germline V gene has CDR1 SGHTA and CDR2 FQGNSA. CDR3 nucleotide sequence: TGTGCCAGCAGCTTGGGGCGGGGACCCTACAATGAGCAGTTCTTC. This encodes CASSLGRGPYNEQFF.

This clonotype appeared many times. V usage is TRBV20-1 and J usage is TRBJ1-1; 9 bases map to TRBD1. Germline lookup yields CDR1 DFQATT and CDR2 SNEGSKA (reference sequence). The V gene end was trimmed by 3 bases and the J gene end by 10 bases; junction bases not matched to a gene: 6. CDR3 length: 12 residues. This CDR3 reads CSASVDRGGAFF. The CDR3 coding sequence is TGCAGTGCTAGCGTAGACAGGGGGGGAGCTTTCTTT.

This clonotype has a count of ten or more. DNA of the CDR3: TGTGCCAGCAGCGGGGCTCTCGACGACGAAAAACTGTTTTTT. Translating it yields CASSGALDDEKLFF. V is TRBV5-6 and J is TRBJ1-4; possibly TRBD1 for D (5 bases). The V and J ends lost 4 bases and 8 bases respectively, with 15 bases between them. CDR3 length: 14 residues. Germline V lookup: CDR1 SGHDT, CDR2 YYEEEE.

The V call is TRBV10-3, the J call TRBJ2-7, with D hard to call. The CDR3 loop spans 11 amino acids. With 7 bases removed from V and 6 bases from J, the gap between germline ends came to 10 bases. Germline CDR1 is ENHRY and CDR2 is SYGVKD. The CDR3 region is CAIKSSGEQYF. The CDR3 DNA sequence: TGTGCCATCAAGTCGTCGGGCGAGCAGTACTTC.

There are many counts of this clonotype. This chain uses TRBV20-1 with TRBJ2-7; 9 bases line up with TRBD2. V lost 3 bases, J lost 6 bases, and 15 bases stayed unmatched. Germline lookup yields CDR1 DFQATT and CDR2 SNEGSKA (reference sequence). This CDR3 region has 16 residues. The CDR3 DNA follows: TGCAGTGCTAGTTTGACTAGCGGAGCCCTCCTGGCCGAGCAGTACTTC. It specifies CSASLTSGALLAEQYF.

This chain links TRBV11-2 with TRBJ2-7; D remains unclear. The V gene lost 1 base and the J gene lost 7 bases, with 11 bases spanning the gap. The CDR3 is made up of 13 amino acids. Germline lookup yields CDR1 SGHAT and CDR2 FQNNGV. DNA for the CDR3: TGTGCCAGCAGCTTAGGTAGGGCGGAGGAGCAGTACTTC. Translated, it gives CASSLGRAEEQYF.

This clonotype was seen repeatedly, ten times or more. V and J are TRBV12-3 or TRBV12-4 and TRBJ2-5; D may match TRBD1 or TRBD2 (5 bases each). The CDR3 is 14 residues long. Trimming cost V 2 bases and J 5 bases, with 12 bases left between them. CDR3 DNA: TGTGCCAGCAGTTTACGCGGGTGGGGGGAGACCCAGTACTTC. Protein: CASSLRGWGETQYF.

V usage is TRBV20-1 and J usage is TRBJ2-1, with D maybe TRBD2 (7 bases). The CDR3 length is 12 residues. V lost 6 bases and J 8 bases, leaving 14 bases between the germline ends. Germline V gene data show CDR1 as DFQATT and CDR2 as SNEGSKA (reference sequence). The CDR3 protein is CSADWGGHEQFF. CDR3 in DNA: TGCAGTGCGGACTGGGGGGGCCATGAGCAGTTCTTC.

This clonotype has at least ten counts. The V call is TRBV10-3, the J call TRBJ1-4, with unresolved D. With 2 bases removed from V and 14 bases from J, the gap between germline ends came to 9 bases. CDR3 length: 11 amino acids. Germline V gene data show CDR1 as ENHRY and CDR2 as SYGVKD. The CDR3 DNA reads TGTGCCATCAGTGAGGGAGGTCTGCTGTTTTTT. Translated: CAISEGGLLFF.

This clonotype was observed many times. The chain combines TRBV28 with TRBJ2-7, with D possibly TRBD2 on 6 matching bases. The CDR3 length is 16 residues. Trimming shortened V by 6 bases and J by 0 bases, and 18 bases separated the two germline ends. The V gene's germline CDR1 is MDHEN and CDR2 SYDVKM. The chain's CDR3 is CASSPLGKRASYEQYF. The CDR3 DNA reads TGTGCCAGCAGCCCCCTAGGTAAGCGGGCCTCCTACGAGCAGTACTTC.

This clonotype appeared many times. The CDR3 DNA is TGTGCCAGCATTGAGTTTGGGGGGGCTGACGGAAACACCATATATTTT. It translates to CASIEFGGADGNTIYF. V is TRBV28 and J is TRBJ1-3; possible D gene TRBD1, 6 bases. CDR1 MDHEN and CDR2 SYDVKM come from the germline V gene. Trimming pared 7 bases from V and 4 bases from J, leaving 20 bases between. The CDR3 totals 16 residues.

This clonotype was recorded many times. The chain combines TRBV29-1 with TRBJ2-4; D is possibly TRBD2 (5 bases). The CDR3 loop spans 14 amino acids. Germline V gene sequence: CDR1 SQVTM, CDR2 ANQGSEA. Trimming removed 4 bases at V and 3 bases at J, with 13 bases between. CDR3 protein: CSVGSPGNKNIQYF. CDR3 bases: TGCAGCGTTGGATCCCCGGGGAACAAAAACATTCAGTACTTC.

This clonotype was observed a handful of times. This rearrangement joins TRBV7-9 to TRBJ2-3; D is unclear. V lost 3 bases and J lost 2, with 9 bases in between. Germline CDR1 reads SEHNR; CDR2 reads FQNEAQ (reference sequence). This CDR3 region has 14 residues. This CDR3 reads CASSFRSPTDTQYF. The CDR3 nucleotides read TGTGCCAGCAGCTTTCGGAGTCCCACAGATACGCAGTATTTT.

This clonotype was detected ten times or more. CDR3 nucleotides: TGCGCCAGCAGACGGCAGGGGGACAATGAGCAGTTCTTC. It translates to CASRRQGDNEQFF. The chain employs TRBV5-1 and TRBJ2-1; 7 bases align to TRBD1. This CDR3 spans 13 amino acids. CDR1 is SGHRS, CDR2 YFSETQ, per germline. V trimming: 5 bases; J trimming: 5 bases; junction bases outside the gene matches: 4.

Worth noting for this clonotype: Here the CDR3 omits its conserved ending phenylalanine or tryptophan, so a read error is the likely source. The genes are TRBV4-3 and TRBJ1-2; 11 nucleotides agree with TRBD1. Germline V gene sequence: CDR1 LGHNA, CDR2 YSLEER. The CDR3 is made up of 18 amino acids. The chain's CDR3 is CASSQDRTGGSLTYGYTL. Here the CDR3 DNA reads TGCGCCAGCAGCCAAGACCGGACAGGGGGCAGCCTTACCTATGGATACACCTTA.

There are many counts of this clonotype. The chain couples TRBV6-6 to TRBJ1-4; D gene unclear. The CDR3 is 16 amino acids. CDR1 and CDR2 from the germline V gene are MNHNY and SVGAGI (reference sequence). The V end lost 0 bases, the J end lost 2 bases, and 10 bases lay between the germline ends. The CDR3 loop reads CASSYSKVVTNEKLFF. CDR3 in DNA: TGTGCCAGCAGTTACTCGAAGGTGGTTACTAATGAAAAACTGTTTTTT.

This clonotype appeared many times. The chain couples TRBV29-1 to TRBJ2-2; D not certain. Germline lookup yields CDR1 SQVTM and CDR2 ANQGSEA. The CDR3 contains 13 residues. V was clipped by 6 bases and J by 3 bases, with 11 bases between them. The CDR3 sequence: CSVRQSDTGELFF. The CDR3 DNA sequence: TGCAGCGTCCGCCAGAGTGACACCGGGGAGCTGTTTTTT.

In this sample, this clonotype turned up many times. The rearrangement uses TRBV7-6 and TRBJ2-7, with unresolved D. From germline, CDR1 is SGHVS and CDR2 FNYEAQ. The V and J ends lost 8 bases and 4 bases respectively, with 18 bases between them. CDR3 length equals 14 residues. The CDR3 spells CASSPNSLGYEQYF. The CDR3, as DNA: TGTGCCAGCTCGCCTAACTCTCTTGGTTACGAGCAGTACTTC.

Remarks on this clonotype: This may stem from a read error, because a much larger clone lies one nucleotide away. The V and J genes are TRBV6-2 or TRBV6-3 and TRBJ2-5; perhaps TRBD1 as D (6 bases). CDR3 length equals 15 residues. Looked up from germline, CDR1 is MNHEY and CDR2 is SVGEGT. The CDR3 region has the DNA TGTGCCTGCAGTTCCACCGGACAGCCTCAAGAGACCCAGTACTTC. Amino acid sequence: CACSSTGQPQETQYF.

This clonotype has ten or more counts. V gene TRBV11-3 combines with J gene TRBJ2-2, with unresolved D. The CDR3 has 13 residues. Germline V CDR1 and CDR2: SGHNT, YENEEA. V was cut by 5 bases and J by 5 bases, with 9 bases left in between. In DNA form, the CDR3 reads TGTGCCAGCAGCAAAAGGGATACCGGGGAGCTGTTTTTT. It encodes CASSKRDTGELFF. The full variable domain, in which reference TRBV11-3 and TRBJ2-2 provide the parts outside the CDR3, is EAGVVQSPRYKIIEKKQPVAFWCNPISGHNTLYWYLQNLGQGPELLIRYENEEAVDDSQLPKDRFSAERLKGVDSTLKIQPAELGDSAVYLCASSKRDTGELFFGEGSRLTVL.

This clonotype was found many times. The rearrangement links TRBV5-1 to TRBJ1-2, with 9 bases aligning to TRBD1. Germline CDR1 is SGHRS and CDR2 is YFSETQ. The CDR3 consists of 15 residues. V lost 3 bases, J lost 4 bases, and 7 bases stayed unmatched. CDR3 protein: CASSWDRVLFYGYTF. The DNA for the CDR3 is TGCGCCAGCAGCTGGGACAGGGTCCTGTTCTATGGCTACACCTTC.

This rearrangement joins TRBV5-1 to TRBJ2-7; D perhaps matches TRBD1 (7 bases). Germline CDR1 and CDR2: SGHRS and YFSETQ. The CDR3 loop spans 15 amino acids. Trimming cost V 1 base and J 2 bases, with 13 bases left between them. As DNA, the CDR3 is TGCGCCAGCAGCTTGAGTACAGGGGAGGCCTACGAGCAGTACTTC. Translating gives CASSLSTGEAYEQYF.

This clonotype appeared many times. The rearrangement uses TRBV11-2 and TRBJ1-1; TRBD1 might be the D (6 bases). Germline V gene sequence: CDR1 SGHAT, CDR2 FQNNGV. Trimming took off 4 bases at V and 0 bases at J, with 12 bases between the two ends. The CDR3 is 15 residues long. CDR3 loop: CASSSRGAVNTEAFF. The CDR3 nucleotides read TGTGCCAGCAGCTCTAGGGGGGCCGTGAACACTGAAGCTTTCTTT.

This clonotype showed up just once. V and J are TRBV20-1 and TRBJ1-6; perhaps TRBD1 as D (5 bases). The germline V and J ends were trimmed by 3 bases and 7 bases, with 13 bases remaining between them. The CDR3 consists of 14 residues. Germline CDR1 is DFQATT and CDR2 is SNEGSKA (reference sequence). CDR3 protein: CSASSSDRNSPLHF. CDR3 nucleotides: TGCAGTGCTAGCTCCTCAGACAGAAATTCACCCCTCCACTTT.